This T cell receptor (beta chain) derives from a study of early T cells in non-severe SARS-CoV-2 infection. Whole-study context: Unpaired chains resulted from sequencing bulk RNA of unsorted whole blood. Study-level points and caveats: There was a bias toward anti-spike CD8 responses in VDJdb matching, which missed private and CD4 specificities.

This clonotype was observed many times. Antigen: not known. The TCR library protocol attached unique molecular identifiers to the individual cDNA molecules. TCRdb re-called the 5' RACE reads through MiXCR, storing one row per CDR3 protein. The repertoire has some 48,000 distinct CDR3 sequences, roughly 9.8% of them found once; the top ten carry about 8%. What was sequenced was whole blood. The sequence was collected from an adult who was a healthcare worker with PCR-confirmed SARS-CoV-2 infection or an uninfected control (not recorded which).

The CDR3 loop reads CASSSGQVQETQYF. The CDR3 DNA is TGTGCCAGCAGTTCCGGACAGGTCCAAGAGACCCAGTACTTC. The V gene is TRBV12-3 or TRBV12-4, the J gene TRBJ2-5, with 7 bases lining up with TRBD1. V trimming: 4 bases; J trimming: 1 base; junction bases outside the gene matches: 3. This CDR3 spans 14 amino acids.